The clone carrying this T cell receptor (beta chain) was counted between two and nine times. Antigen unknown. Naive, central memory, regulatory and stem cell-like memory cells within the CD4+ compartment were sorted using CD45RO/CCR7/CD25/CD127/CD95/CD27. Germline V gene lookup returns CDR1 SGHNT and CDR2 YYREEE (reference sequence). The J segment lost 3 bases and the V segment lost 9 bases, leaving 10 bases of the junction unmatched. The CDR3 totals 14 residues. This entry belongs to a study of beta chain features in type 1 diabetes. Study-wide results and limits: VDJ junctions from patients with type 1 diabetes contained fewer insertions and more deletions.

Every bit of the isolated RNA underwent reverse transcription, so sequencing read expressed TCRB transcripts. Using immunoSEQ multiplex PCR, the repertoire was profiled, and TCRdb retains in-frame clones only, with some absent. The profile shows around 250,000 clones, 12% to 15% of them singletons. Sequenced: naive CD4+ T cells from blood. This receptor was identified in a woman in her forties in good health. This rearrangement joins TRBV5-4 to TRBJ2-3; TRBD1 matches at 7 bases. The CDR3 protein is CATSAGGITDTQYF. The CDR3 DNA reads as TGTGCCACCTCCGCAGGGGGAATAACAGATACGCAGTATTTT.